Below, 25 T cell receptor beta chains from the same sample are listed, as sequenced in a study of blood T cell repertoires in COVID-19. Measured with immunoSEQ multiplex PCR; TCRdb has only the in-frame clones, and not every one. The sample shows 450,000 to 500,000 clones, roughly 87% of them seen only once. The material sequenced was PBMCs or T cells enriched from blood (not recorded which). These receptors all stem from a woman younger than 35 who had recovered from COVID-19.

The chain combines TRBV28 with TRBJ2-3; a possible D gene is TRBD1 (6 bases). V lost 2 bases and J 6 bases, leaving 12 bases between the germline ends. The CDR3 is made up of 14 amino acids. Germline CDR1 MDHEN, CDR2 SYDVKM. This CDR3 reads CASSLGGQADTQYF. The CDR3 DNA follows: TGTGCCAGCAGTTTAGGGGGCCAGGCGGATACGCAGTATTTT.

The chain recombines TRBV2 with TRBJ1-4; D is possibly TRBD1 (5 bases). The CDR3 length is 14 residues. The germline V gene encodes CDR1 SNHLY and CDR2 FYNNEI. Trimming removed 7 bases at V and 11 bases at J, with 20 bases between. The CDR3: CASTRTSNNRKLFF. The CDR3 DNA sequence: TGTGCCAGCACCAGGACAAGCAATAATCGGAAACTGTTTTTT.

This rearrangement joins TRBV10-1 to TRBJ2-4, with D maybe TRBD1 (5 bases). The CDR3 consists of 14 residues. CDR1 and CDR2 from the germline V gene are WNHNN and SYGVQD (reference sequence). V shed 2 bases and J shed 6 bases, with 11 bases lying between them. CDR3 DNA: TGCGCCAGCAGTGAGATGGGGCTGAGAAACATTCAGTACTTC. Its translation is CASSEMGLRNIQYF.

This rearrangement joins TRBV3-1 (or the pseudogene TRBV3-2) to TRBJ2-5; TRBD1 matches 9 bases. Germline V gene data show CDR1 as LGHDT and CDR2 as YNNKEL (reference sequence). The CDR3 contains 14 residues. V gave up 4 bases and J gave up 4 bases; unmatched junction bases: 4. CDR3 coding DNA: TGTGCCAGCAGCCTCTCGGACAGGGGAGAGACCCAGTACTTC. Protein product: CASSLSDRGETQYF.

The chain recombines TRBV5-1 with TRBJ1-1, with D possibly matching TRBD1 (5 bases). Germline CDR1 is SGHRS and CDR2 is YFSETQ. V lost 5 bases and J 1 base, leaving 15 bases between the germline ends. This CDR3 is built from 15 residues. Here the CDR3 reads CASRHSLGQNTEAFF. CDR3 DNA: TGCGCCAGCAGACATTCCCTAGGACAGAACACTGAAGCTTTCTTT.

V and J are TRBV29-1 and TRBJ2-7, with 7 bases matching TRBD1. With 3 bases clipped from V and 5 bases from J, the junction kept 7 bases outside the gene matches. The CDR3 is 13 residues long. CDR1 and CDR2 from the germline V gene are SQVTM and ANQGSEA. The CDR3 DNA sequence: TGCAGCGTTGAGGCAGACAGGGCCCACGAGCAGTACTTC. It encodes CSVEADRAHEQYF.

This clone was observed a single time. The CDR3 is CASSFGTSGITDTQYF. As DNA, the CDR3 is TGTGCCAGCAGCTTTGGGACTAGCGGTATCACAGATACGCAGTATTTT. This chain links TRBV5-4 with TRBJ2-3; 11 nucleotides match TRBD2. Germline V gene sequence: CDR1 SGHNT, CDR2 YYREEE (reference sequence). V shed 2 bases and J 2 bases; nucleotides not matched to a gene: 4. The CDR3 has 16 residues. Full variable domain (missing parts from reference TRBV5-4 and TRBJ2-3): ETGVTQSPTHLIKTRGQQVTLRCSSQSGHNTVSWYQQALGQGPQFIFQYYREEENGRGNFPPRFSGLQFPNYSSELNVNALELDDSALYLCASSFGTSGITDTQYFGPGTRLTVL.

The chain has TRBV6-4 and TRBJ1-1; TRBD1 might be the D (5 bases). V lost 7 bases and J 3 bases, leaving 18 bases between the germline ends. The CDR3 is 15 amino acids. Germline loops: CDR1 MRHNA, CDR2 SNTAGT. Written as DNA, the CDR3 is TGTGCCAGCAAATCGGACGGACATAGGGACACTGAAGCTTTCTTT. It is translated as CASKSDGHRDTEAFF.

The chain recombines TRBV7-2 with TRBJ1-2; D remains ambiguous. Trimming left V 1 base short and J 2 bases short, with 11 bases between. From germline, CDR1 is SGHTA and CDR2 FQGNSA. The CDR3 totals 15 residues. CDR3 DNA: TGTGCCAGCAGCTTAGGGTTCCGGGAGAACTATGGCTACACCTTC. Translating it yields CASSLGFRENYGYTF.

V gene TRBV6-1 combines with J gene TRBJ1-2; 8 bases fit TRBD1. The CDR3 sequence is 17 residues long. Germline V lookup: CDR1 MNHNS, CDR2 SASEGT. Germline trimming cut 3 bases from V and 4 bases from J; bases unmatched to any gene: 13. The CDR3 nucleotides read TGTGCCAGCAGTGAGAAATTCCCCGGACAGGGCATCTATGGCTACACCTTC. It encodes CASSEKFPGQGIYGYTF.

The V and J genes are TRBV7-2 and TRBJ1-1; a possible D gene is TRBD1 (5 bases). Germline CDR1 and CDR2: SGHTA and FQGNSA. V lost 4 bases to trimming and J lost 7 bases, with 16 bases between them. This CDR3 region has 14 residues. The CDR3 here is CASSSARDGFEAFF. The CDR3 coding sequence is TGTGCCAGCAGCTCCGCGCGGGACGGTTTTGAAGCTTTCTTT.

This chain connects TRBV5-4 to TRBJ1-1; D might be TRBD1 (5 bases). In germline, CDR1 is SGHNT, CDR2 YYREEE (reference sequence). V dropped 0 bases and J dropped 6 bases, with 18 bases sitting between them. The CDR3 consists of 16 residues. CDR3 bases: TGTGCCAGCAGCTTGGACTGGGTCTGGGAGGGGTCTGAAGCTTTCTTT. This encodes CASSLDWVWEGSEAFF.

This clone has more than one count but fewer than ten. The gene calls are TRBV5-1 and TRBJ2-1; 7 positions match TRBD2. Germline loops: CDR1 SGHRS, CDR2 YFSETQ. The CDR3 loop spans 13 amino acids. The junction had 4 bases not matched to a gene; V was cut back by 1 base and J by 9 bases. DNA for the CDR3: TGCGCCAGCAGCTTGAAAGGGGAGGGTGAGCAGTTCTTC. It yields the protein CASSLKGEGEQFF.

The V and J genes are TRBV19 and TRBJ1-4; D might be TRBD1 (6 bases). Trimming removed 9 bases from V and 0 bases from J, with 17 bases in between. The CDR3 consists of 16 residues. Germline values: CDR1 LNHDA, CDR2 SQIVND (reference sequence). The CDR3 DNA is TGTGCCAGCCAAGTAGGGACACTTACAACTAATGAAAAACTGTTTTTT. Protein product: CASQVGTLTTNEKLFF.

The J gene is TRBJ1-6, the V gene TRBV14; 9 bases match TRBD1. J lost 8 bases, V lost 1 base, and 3 bases had no gene match. Germline V gene data show CDR1 as SGHDN and CDR2 as FVKESK. The CDR3 sequence is 15 residues long. CDR3 nucleotide sequence: TGTGCCAGCAGCCAAGTAAGGACAGGGGATTCACCCCTCCACTTT. As protein: CASSQVRTGDSPLHF.

The chain employs TRBV5-1 and TRBJ2-2, with 7 bases aligning to TRBD1. Germline V gives CDR1 SGHRS, CDR2 YFSETQ. The CDR3 extends over 17 amino acids. V shed 4 bases and J 2 bases; nucleotides not matched to a gene: 11. The CDR3 here is CASSPTLGGLNTGELFF. The DNA of the CDR3 is TGCGCCAGCAGCCCTACCTTAGGGGGCTTAAACACCGGGGAGCTGTTTTTT.

The chain has TRBV5-1 and TRBJ1-4; 7 bases align to TRBD1. CDR1 and CDR2 (germline): SGHRS, YFSETQ. V shed 1 base and J 3 bases; nucleotides not matched to a gene: 9. The CDR3 has 17 amino acids. The CDR3, as DNA: TGCGCCAGCAGCTTGTGGGCAACAGGGGCCGCTAATGAAAAACTGTTTTTT. It is translated as CASSLWATGAANEKLFF.

The rearrangement joins TRBV12-5 to TRBJ2-3, with 9 bases identical to TRBD2. This CDR3 is 17 amino acids long. Germline V CDR1 and CDR2: LGHNT, FRNRAP. The V and J ends lost 1 base and 6 bases, in that order; junction bases with no gene match: 11. The CDR3 nucleotides are TGTGCTAGTGGTTTGGCGAACGGGGCTAGCGGGGCCGATACGCAGTATTTT. Residues: CASGLANGASGADTQYF.

The chain combines TRBV2 with TRBJ1-5, with D uncertain. V lost 7 bases, J lost 0 bases, and 16 bases lay in between. The germline V gene encodes CDR1 SNHLY and CDR2 FYNNEI. The CDR3 spans 16 residues. The CDR3 region has the DNA TGTGCCAGCACCGATAGGGAGGATTATAGCAATCAGCCCCAGCATTTT. It yields the protein CASTDREDYSNQPQHF.

CDR3 in amino acids: CASSLGPLAGGLSSYNEQFF. For the CDR3, the DNA is TGTGCCAGCAGCTTAGGCCCCCTAGCGGGGGGACTAAGCTCCTACAATGAGCAGTTCTTC. V is TRBV13 and J is TRBJ2-1; TRBD2 matches 11 bases. The V gene's germline CDR1 is PRHDT and CDR2 FYEKMQ (reference sequence). The CDR3 loop spans 20 amino acids. The V and J ends lost 0 bases and 0 bases, in that order; junction bases with no gene match: 10.

The chain uses TRBV28 and TRBJ1-1, with TRBD1 identical over 8 bases. The germline V gene encodes CDR1 MDHEN and CDR2 SYDVKM. The CDR3 totals 15 residues. The V segment lost 4 bases and the J segment 5 bases; nucleotides outside the gene matches: 9. The CDR3 bases are TGTGCCAGCAGTTCAGCCCAGGGGGCAAAAACTGAAGCTTTCTTT. Protein sequence: CASSSAQGAKTEAFF.

The J gene is TRBJ2-3, the V gene TRBV3-1 (or the pseudogene TRBV3-2), with 12 positions matching TRBD2. The V segment lost 4 bases and the J segment 6 bases; nucleotides outside the gene matches: 8. Per germline, CDR1 LGHDT and CDR2 YNNKEL (reference sequence). The CDR3 consists of 16 residues. The chain's CDR3 is CASSPTTSGGFDTQYF. CDR3 in DNA: TGTGCCAGCAGCCCGACGACTAGCGGGGGTTTTGATACGCAGTATTTT.

J is TRBJ2-1 and V is TRBV6-5, with a possible D match to TRBD1 (5 bases). The CDR3 extends over 15 amino acids. Deletions cut 9 bases from V and 4 bases from J, with 19 bases between. The germline CDR1 and CDR2 sequences are MNHEY and SVGAGI. In DNA, the CDR3 is TGTGCCAGTCGGAGATCAGGGTCATCATACAATGAGCAGTTCTTC. This sequence encodes CASRRSGSSYNEQFF.

The gene calls are TRBV5-5 and TRBJ1-2; D is uncertain. Trimming took 0 bases from V and 7 from J, leaving 10 bases between them. Germline V CDR1 and CDR2: SGHKS, YYEKEE (reference sequence). This CDR3 region has 13 residues. CDR3 DNA: TGTGCCAGCAGCTTGGGGACCGGAGGTGGCTACACCTTC. It encodes CASSLGTGGGYTF.

V is TRBV30 and J is TRBJ1-1; unclear D gene. Trimming left V 2 bases short and J 0 bases short, with 7 bases between. Per the germline V gene, CDR1 is GTSNPN and CDR2 is SVGIG (reference sequence). The CDR3 is made up of 13 amino acids. The CDR3 DNA reads as TGTGCCTGGAGTACAACAGTGAACACTGAAGCTTTCTTT. This encodes CAWSTTVNTEAFF.